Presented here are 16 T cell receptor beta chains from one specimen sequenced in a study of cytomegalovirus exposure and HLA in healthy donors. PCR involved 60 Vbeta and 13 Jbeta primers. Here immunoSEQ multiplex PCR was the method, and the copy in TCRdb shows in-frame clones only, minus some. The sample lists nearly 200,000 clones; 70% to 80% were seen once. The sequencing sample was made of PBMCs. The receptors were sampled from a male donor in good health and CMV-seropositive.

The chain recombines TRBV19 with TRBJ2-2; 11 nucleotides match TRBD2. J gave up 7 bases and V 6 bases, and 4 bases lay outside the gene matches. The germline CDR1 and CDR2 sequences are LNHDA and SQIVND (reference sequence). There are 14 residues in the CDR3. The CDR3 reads CASRTSGVSGELFF. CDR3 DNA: TGTGCCAGTAGGACTAGCGGGGTGAGCGGGGAGCTGTTTTTT.

The DNA for the CDR3 is TGCGCCAGCAGCCAAGTGGGGGCTGGGACTAGCGGGAACCGCGGGGAGCTGTTTTTT. This codes for CASSQVGAGTSGNRGELFF. The chain is built from TRBV4-1 and TRBJ2-2; 13 nucleotides match TRBD2. Germline CDR1 reads MGHRA; CDR2 reads YSYEKL. The length of the CDR3 is 19 residues. V shed 1 base, J shed 7 bases, and the junction held 12 bases outside the gene matches.

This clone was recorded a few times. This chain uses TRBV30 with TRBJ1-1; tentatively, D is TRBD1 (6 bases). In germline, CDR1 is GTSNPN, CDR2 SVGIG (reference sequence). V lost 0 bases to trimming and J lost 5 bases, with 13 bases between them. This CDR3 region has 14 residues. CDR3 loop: CAWSVLGARTEAFF. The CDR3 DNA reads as TGTGCCTGGAGTGTTTTGGGGGCGAGGACTGAAGCTTTCTTT.

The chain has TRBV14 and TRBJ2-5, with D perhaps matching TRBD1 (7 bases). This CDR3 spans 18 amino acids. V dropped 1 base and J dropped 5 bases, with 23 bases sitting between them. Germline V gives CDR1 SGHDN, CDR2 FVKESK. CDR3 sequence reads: CASSQGQGGTRVSETQYF. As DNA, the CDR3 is TGTGCCAGCAGCCAAGGTCAGGGGGGAACGCGGGTTTCGGAGACCCAGTACTTC.

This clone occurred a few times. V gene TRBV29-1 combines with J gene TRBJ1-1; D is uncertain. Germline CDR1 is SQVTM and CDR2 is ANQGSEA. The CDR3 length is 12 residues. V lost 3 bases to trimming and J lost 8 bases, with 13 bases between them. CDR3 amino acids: CSVELVKLEAFF. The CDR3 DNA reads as TGCAGCGTTGAGTTAGTAAAACTGGAAGCTTTCTTT.

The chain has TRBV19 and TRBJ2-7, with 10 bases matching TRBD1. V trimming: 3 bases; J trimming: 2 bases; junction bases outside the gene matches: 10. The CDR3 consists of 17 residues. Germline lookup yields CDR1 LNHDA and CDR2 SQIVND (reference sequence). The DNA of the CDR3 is TGTGCCAGTAGTATCGGACAGGGGGTTATGGGGCCCTACGAGCAGTACTTC. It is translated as CASSIGQGVMGPYEQYF.

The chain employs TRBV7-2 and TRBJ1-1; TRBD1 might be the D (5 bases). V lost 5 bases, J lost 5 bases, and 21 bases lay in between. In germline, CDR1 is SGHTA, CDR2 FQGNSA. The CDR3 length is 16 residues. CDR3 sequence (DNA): TGTGCCAGCAGCCCACCCCGACAGCGAACGAATACTGAAGCTTTCTTT. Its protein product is CASSPPRQRTNTEAFF.

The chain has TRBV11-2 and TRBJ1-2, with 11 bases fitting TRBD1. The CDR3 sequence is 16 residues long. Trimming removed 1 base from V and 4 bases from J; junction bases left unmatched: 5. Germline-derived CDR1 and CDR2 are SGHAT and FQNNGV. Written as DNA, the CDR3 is TGTGCCAGCAGCTTAGTCGGGACAGGGGGTCTCTATGGCTACACCTTC. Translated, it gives CASSLVGTGGLYGYTF.

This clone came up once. DNA of the CDR3: TGTGCCAGCCTTGAAGGGTCAGGAGGGGCTGGGGCCAACGTCCTGACTTTC. It encodes CASLEGSGGAGANVLTF. The chain joins TRBV19 to TRBJ2-6; D might be TRBD2 (6 bases). The CDR3 is made up of 17 amino acids. Germline values: CDR1 LNHDA, CDR2 SQIVND (reference sequence). V was cut by 9 bases and J by 2 bases, with 20 bases left in between.

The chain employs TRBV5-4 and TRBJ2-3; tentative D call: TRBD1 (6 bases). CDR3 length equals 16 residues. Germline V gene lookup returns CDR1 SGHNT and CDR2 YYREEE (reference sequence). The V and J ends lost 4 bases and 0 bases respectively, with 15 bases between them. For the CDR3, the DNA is TGTGCCAGCAGCGTAAAAGGGGGAGCTAGCACAGATACGCAGTATTTT. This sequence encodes CASSVKGGASTDTQYF.

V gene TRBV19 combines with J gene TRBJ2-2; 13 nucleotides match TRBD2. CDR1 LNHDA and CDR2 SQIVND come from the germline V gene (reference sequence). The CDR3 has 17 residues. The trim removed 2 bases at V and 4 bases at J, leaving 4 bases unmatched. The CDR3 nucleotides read TGTGCCAGTAGTATAACTAGCGGGAGGGCGGGCACCGGGGAGCTGTTTTTT. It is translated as CASSITSGRAGTGELFF.

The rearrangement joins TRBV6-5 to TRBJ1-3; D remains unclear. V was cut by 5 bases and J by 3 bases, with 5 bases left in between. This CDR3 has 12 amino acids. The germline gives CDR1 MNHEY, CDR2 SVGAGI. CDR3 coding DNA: TGTGCCAGCAGTCGGGATGGAAACACCATATATTTT. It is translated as CASSRDGNTIYF.

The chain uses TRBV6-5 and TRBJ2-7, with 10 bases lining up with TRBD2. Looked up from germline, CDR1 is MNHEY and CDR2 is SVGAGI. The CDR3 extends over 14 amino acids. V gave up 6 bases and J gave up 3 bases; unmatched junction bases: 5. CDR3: CASSGLAVYYEQYF. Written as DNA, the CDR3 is TGTGCCAGCAGCGGACTAGCGGTTTACTACGAGCAGTACTTC.

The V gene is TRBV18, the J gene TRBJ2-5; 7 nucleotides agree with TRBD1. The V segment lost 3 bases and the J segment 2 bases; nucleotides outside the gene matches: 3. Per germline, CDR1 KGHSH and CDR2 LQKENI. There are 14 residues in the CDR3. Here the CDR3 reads CASSPWTGQETQYF. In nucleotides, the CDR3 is TGTGCCAGCTCACCTTGGACAGGACAAGAGACCCAGTACTTC. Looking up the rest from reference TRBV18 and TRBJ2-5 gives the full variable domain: NAGVMQNPRHLVRRRGQEARLRCSPMKGHSHVYWYRQLPEEGLKFMVYLQKENIIDESGMPKERFSAEFPKEGPSILRIQQVVRGDSAAYFCASSPWTGQETQYFGPGTRLLVL.

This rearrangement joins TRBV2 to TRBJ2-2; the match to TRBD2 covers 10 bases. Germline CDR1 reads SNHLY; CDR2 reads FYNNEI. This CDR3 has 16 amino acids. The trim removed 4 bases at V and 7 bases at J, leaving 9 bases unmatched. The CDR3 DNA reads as TGTGCCAGCAGTGGGAGCGGGGGGGCCGTAGTCGGGGAGCTGTTTTTT. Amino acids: CASSGSGGAVVGELFF. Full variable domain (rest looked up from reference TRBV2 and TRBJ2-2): EPEVTQTPSHQVTQMGQEVILRCVPISNHLYFYWYRQILGQKVEFLVSFYNNEISEKSEIFDDQFSVERPDGSNFTLKIRSTKLEDSAMYFCASSGSGGAVVGELFFGEGSRLTVL.

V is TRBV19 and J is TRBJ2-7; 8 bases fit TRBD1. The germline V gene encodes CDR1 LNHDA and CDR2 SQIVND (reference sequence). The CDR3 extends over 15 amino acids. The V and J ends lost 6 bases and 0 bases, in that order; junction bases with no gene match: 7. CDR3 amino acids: CASSFSDRGSYEQYF. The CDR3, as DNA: TGTGCCAGTAGCTTTTCCGACAGGGGCTCCTACGAGCAGTACTTC.